This T cell receptor (beta chain) was identified during a study of blood T cell repertoires in COVID-19. The repertoire was sequenced with immunoSEQ multiplex PCR; TCRdb's copy has only in-frame clones and lacks some. Among roughly 270,000 clones listed, about 85% were seen once. The germline CDR1 and CDR2 sequences are LNHDA and SQIVND (reference sequence). Trimming cost V 3 bases and J 13 bases; bases outside gene matches: 13. This CDR3 region has 17 residues. V usage is TRBV19 and J usage is TRBJ1-6; 12 bases align to TRBD1. What was sequenced was PBMCs or T cells enriched from blood (not recorded which). This clonotype was sampled from a woman in her forties or fifties who had recovered from COVID-19. In nucleotides, the CDR3 is TGTGCCAGTAGTATCGGGACAGGGGGCAGGGGTTCTTTCCCCCTCCACTTT. Translating it yields CASSIGTGGRGSFPLHF.